The 19 T cell receptor beta chains listed next were all sequenced from one sample in a study of shared clonotypes between healthy human individuals. The method was immunoSEQ multiplex PCR; TCRdb's version includes in-frame clones alone and lacks a portion of them. The data hold more than 450,000 clones, with approximately 85% observed a single time. Sequences were obtained from PBMCs. Receptors originate from a woman in her thirties or forties in good health. Some clones in this sample may be carry-over from other donors' samples.

This sequence joins TRBV2 and TRBJ1-2; tentative D call: TRBD1 (6 bases). The CDR3 contains 14 residues. Per the germline V gene, CDR1 is SNHLY and CDR2 is FYNNEI. V gave up 6 bases and J gave up 7 bases, with 18 bases separating them. Written as DNA, the CDR3 is TGTGCCAGCAGGGGGACACGAGGGCCGTCTGGCTACACCTTC. This sequence encodes CASRGTRGPSGYTF.

J is TRBJ1-2 and V is TRBV2; TRBD1 aligns across 7 bases. Germline V gives CDR1 SNHLY, CDR2 FYNNEI. V shed 6 bases and J 6 bases; nucleotides not matched to a gene: 4. The CDR3 runs to 12 residues. The CDR3 DNA sequence: TGTGCCAGCAGATATACAGGGGATGGCTACACCTTC. Translation gives CASRYTGDGYTF. Full variable domain (missing parts from reference TRBV2 and TRBJ1-2): EPEVTQTPSHQVTQMGQEVILRCVPISNHLYFYWYRQILGQKVEFLVSFYNNEISEKSEIFDDQFSVERPDGSNFTLKIRSTKLEDSAMYFCASRYTGDGYTFGSGTRLTVV.

This sequence joins TRBV5-1 and TRBJ2-6; 8 bases are a match to TRBD2. CDR1 is SGHRS, CDR2 YFSETQ, per germline. The CDR3 is 16 amino acids. J gave up 2 bases and V 0 bases, and 1 base lay outside the gene matches. The DNA for the CDR3 is TGCGCCAGCAGCTTGGCCGGGAGGGCTGGGGCCAACGTCCTGACTTTC. Amino acid sequence: CASSLAGRAGANVLTF.

The rearrangement joins TRBV7-2 to TRBJ2-5, with D unclear. This CDR3 region has 14 residues. Germline assignment: CDR1 SGHTA and CDR2 FQGNSA. V gave up 3 bases and J gave up 1 base, with 9 bases separating them. CDR3 sequence reads: CASSFARFQETQYF. In DNA form, the CDR3 reads TGTGCCAGCAGCTTCGCCCGGTTCCAAGAGACCCAGTACTTC.

This sequence joins TRBV11-2 and TRBJ2-5, with D tentatively TRBD2 (5 bases). V was clipped by 5 bases and J by 0 bases, with 13 bases between them. The CDR3 is 15 residues long. The germline V gene has CDR1 SGHAT and CDR2 FQNNGV. Here the CDR3 DNA reads TGTGCCAGCAGCGTATCCCCCGGGGACCAAGAGACCCAGTACTTC. Encoded protein: CASSVSPGDQETQYF.

This chain links TRBV30 with TRBJ1-4, with D possibly TRBD1 on 5 matching bases. Germline assignment: CDR1 GTSNPN and CDR2 SVGIG (reference sequence). This CDR3 has 14 residues. V was pared by 5 bases and J by 5 bases, with 15 bases between. CDR3: CAWDPGTENEKLFF. CDR3 nucleotide sequence: TGTGCCTGGGACCCTGGGACGGAGAATGAAAAACTGTTTTTT.

As concerns this clone: In the same sample, other DNA sequences code for this CDR3. The chain is built from TRBV28 and TRBJ1-2; 7 nucleotides align to TRBD1. Germline assignment: CDR1 MDHEN and CDR2 SYDVKM. After removal of 5 bases from V and 9 bases from J, the junction contained 12 bases not matched to a gene. The CDR3 sequence is 14 residues long. CDR3: CASSTTTGTGSYTF. CDR3 coding DNA: TGTGCCAGCAGTACCACGACAGGGACTGGAAGCTACACCTTC.

V is TRBV2 and J is TRBJ2-3, with D possibly being TRBD2 (7 bases). CDR1 is SNHLY and CDR2 is FYNNEI in the germline V gene. The CDR3 is made up of 11 amino acids. V lost 11 bases to trimming and J lost 6 bases, with 12 bases between them. This chain's CDR3 is CAEGGGDTQYF. As DNA, the CDR3 is TGTGCCGAGGGGGGAGGGGATACGCAGTATTTT. Supplemented by reference TRBV2 and TRBJ2-3, the full variable domain reads EPEVTQTPSHQVTQMGQEVILRCVPISNHLYFYWYRQILGQKVEFLVSFYNNEISEKSEIFDDQFSVERPDGSNFTLKIRSTKLEDSAMYFCAEGGGDTQYFGPGTRLTVL.

V gene TRBV12-2 combines with J gene TRBJ1-4; the table's D gene call, TRBD1, was not cross checked with the DNA. TRBV12-2 is a listed pseudogene. This CDR3 is 17 amino acids long. Here the CDR3 DNA reads TGTGCAAGTCGCTTACCGGACAGGGGGCGGTTAAGAGAAAAACTGTTTTTT. This translates into CASRLPDRGRLREKLFF.

The J gene is TRBJ2-5, the V gene TRBV6-6; TRBD1 agrees at 9 bases. CDR3 size: 15 residues. V lost 1 base, J lost 2 bases, and 2 bases stayed unmatched. Germline CDR1 MNHNY, CDR2 SVGAGI (reference sequence). The CDR3 is CASSYYRGQQETQYF. CDR3 DNA: TGTGCCAGCAGTTACTACAGGGGGCAACAAGAGACCCAGTACTTC.

The V call is TRBV13, the J call TRBJ2-4; TRBD1 matches 9 bases. This CDR3 contains 15 residues. Losses at the gene ends were 5 bases for V and 8 bases for J; bases not matched to a gene: 10. CDR1 and CDR2 (germline): PRHDT, FYEKMQ (reference sequence). CDR3 sequence reads: CASSRRDRDRDIQYF. The DNA of the CDR3 is TGTGCCAGCAGCCGGCGAGACCGGGACAGGGACATTCAGTACTTC.

This clone has a handful of counts. V and J are TRBV5-8 and TRBJ1-1; 8 nucleotides line up with TRBD1. Germline V CDR1 and CDR2: SGHTS, YDEGEE. This CDR3 is built from 16 residues. Trimming took 4 bases from V and 0 from J; bases not matched to a gene: 8. CDR3 sequence reads: CASSDDRGGLNTEAFF. As DNA, the CDR3 is TGTGCCAGCAGCGACGACAGGGGCGGACTGAACACTGAAGCTTTCTTT.

The V call is TRBV19, the J call TRBJ2-7, with 7 bases matching TRBD1. CDR1 and CDR2 from the germline V gene are LNHDA and SQIVND (reference sequence). With V trimmed by 6 bases and J by 2 bases, 4 bases remained unmatched. The CDR3 is 13 residues long. The CDR3 protein is CASSPGTAYEQYF. As DNA, the CDR3 is TGTGCCAGTAGCCCCGGGACAGCCTACGAGCAGTACTTC.

The chain joins TRBV5-5 to TRBJ2-7, with 10 bases aligning to TRBD2. CDR3 length equals 15 residues. Germline CDR1 reads SGHKS; CDR2 reads YYEKEE (reference sequence). V shed 4 bases, J shed 4 bases, and the junction held 8 bases outside the gene matches. Written as DNA, the CDR3 is TGTGCCAGCAGCATAACGGGACTAGCGAGTTACGAGCAGTACTTC. Residues: CASSITGLASYEQYF.

This clone showed up many times. V gene TRBV2 combines with J gene TRBJ1-4; no definite D call. The V end was cut by 7 bases, the J end by 2 bases, with 8 bases between. The CDR3 consists of 13 residues. Germline loops: CDR1 SNHLY, CDR2 FYNNEI. This CDR3 is CASNRITNEKLFF. In DNA, the CDR3 is TGTGCCAGCAACCGGATTACTAATGAAAAACTGTTTTTT.

V gene TRBV5-5 combines with J gene TRBJ2-3, with 14 bases matching TRBD2. Trimming took 1 base from V and 14 from J; bases not matched to a gene: 12. Germline lookup yields CDR1 SGHKS and CDR2 YYEKEE (reference sequence). The CDR3 totals 16 residues. The CDR3 reads CASSLLNPGLAGVAYF. The DNA for the CDR3 is TGTGCCAGCAGCTTGCTGAATCCGGGACTAGCGGGAGTGGCGTATTTT.

V is TRBV11-3 and J is TRBJ2-2; 9 nucleotides line up with TRBD2. V lost 1 base to trimming and J lost 2 bases; unmatched junction nucleotides: 5. CDR1 and CDR2 (germline): SGHNT, YENEEA. The CDR3 sequence is 17 residues long. DNA for the CDR3: TGTGCCAGCAGCTTAGTCCTTAGCGGGAGCAACACCGGGGAGCTGTTTTTT. This codes for CASSLVLSGSNTGELFF. The full variable domain, rest sourced from reference TRBV11-3 and TRBJ2-2, is EAGVVQSPRYKIIEKKQPVAFWCNPISGHNTLYWYLQNLGQGPELLIRYENEEAVDDSQLPKDRFSAERLKGVDSTLKIQPAELGDSAVYLCASSLVLSGSNTGELFFGEGSRLTVL.

The CDR3: CASYSAGLFYGYTF. The CDR3 DNA reads TGTGCCAGCTATTCGGCAGGGCTATTCTATGGCTACACCTTC. This chain joins TRBV6-5 and TRBJ1-2; D possibly corresponds to TRBD1 (5 bases). Germline V gene data show CDR1 as MNHEY and CDR2 as SVGAGI. Trimming took off 8 bases at V and 4 bases at J, with 17 bases between the two ends. This CDR3 contains 14 residues.

The chain combines TRBV5-1 with TRBJ2-7; the D is unclear. The germline gives CDR1 SGHRS, CDR2 YFSETQ. The CDR3 sequence is 13 residues long. V was clipped by 1 base and J by 6 bases, with 11 bases between them. CDR3 sequence: CASSLPSDPEQYF. The CDR3 nucleotides are TGCGCCAGCAGCTTGCCTTCAGACCCCGAGCAGTACTTC.